The sequence of this T cell receptor beta chain was determined in a study of blood T cell repertoires in COVID-19. Study at large: Samples taken during acute and convalescent COVID-19 were collected in the United States, Italy and Spain. The analysed material was cDNA or gDNA that came from T cells, B-cell-depleted T cells, or PBMCs.

In the authors' workflow: The assay estimated nucleated cells by amplifying reference gene primers. The repertoire was sequenced with immunoSEQ multiplex PCR; TCRdb's copy has only in-frame clones and lacks some. For V, J and clone size, that table is used; D and trimming come from the DNA. This sample has some 30,000 clones, with roughly nine tenths found just once. Germline V gene sequence: CDR1 MNHEY, CDR2 SMNVEV (reference sequence). This CDR3 spans 14 amino acids. Trimming removed 5 bases from V and 6 bases from J; junction bases left unmatched: 9. Sequenced: peripheral blood. The sequence derives from a man aged 45 to 65 with active or convalescent COVID-19. The chain uses TRBV27 and TRBJ2-7; 8 bases are a match to TRBD2. CDR3 loop: CASSGSGTSIEQYF. In DNA, the CDR3 is TGTGCCAGCAGTGGGTCCGGGACTAGTATCGAGCAGTACTTC.